This is a list of T cell receptor beta chains from one sample in a study of cytomegalovirus exposure and HLA in healthy donors. Data came from immunoSEQ multiplex PCR; TCRdb stores just in-frame clones and leaves some out. In the table there are tens of thousands of clones, around 60% of which are singletons. The sample taken for sequencing was PBMCs. The receptors were gathered from a human donor in good health. Each CDR3 is given with its conserved first and last residue. The D gene is left open where the match is weak. Only some rows state a clone size, as once, few, many or a class for expanded clones.

size,V,D,length,J,DNA,CDR3
-,TRBV25-1,TRBD1,16,TRBJ2-3,TGTGCCAGCAGTGCCACGACAGGGGATCCCACAGATACGCAGTATTTT,CASSATTGDPTDTQYF
once,TRBV5-1,-,14,TRBJ2-7,TGCGCCAGCAACCCCGTGACAGGCGGCTACGAGCAGTACTTC,CASNPVTGGYEQYF
large,TRBV5-1,-,16,TRBJ1-3,TGCGCCAGCAGCTCCCGGGGAGTTTACTCTGGAAACACCATATATTTT,CASSSRGVYSGNTIYF
-,TRBV4-3,-,15,TRBJ1-4,TGCGCCAGCAGCCAAGGCTCACGAGCTGAAGAAAAACTGTTTTTT,CASSQGSRAEEKLFF
-,TRBV6-1,-,15,TRBJ1-2,TGTGCCAGCAGTCCATGGGGGGGGACTAACTATGGCTACACCTTC,CASSPWGGTNYGYTF
-,TRBV7-2,TRBD2,16,TRBJ2-1,TGTGCCAGCAGCTTAGCCGCCGGGGGGGCGGGATATGAGCAGTTCTTC,CASSLAAGGAGYEQFF
-,TRBV18,TRBD1,16,TRBJ2-5,TGTGCCAGCTCACCACCACAGGGGGCGAGTCCAGAGACCCAGTACTTC,CASSPPQGASPETQYF
-,TRBV9,TRBD1,15,TRBJ1-1,TGTGCCAGCAGCGTGACCGGGACAGGGGAAACTGAAGCTTTCTTT,CASSVTGTGETEAFF
-,TRBV7-3,-,15,TRBJ2-1,TGTGCCAGCGCTAGGGGGGGGGAAAGCTACAATGAGCAGTTCTTC,CASARGGESYNEQFF
few,TRBV7-2,-,13,TRBJ2-1,TGTGCCAGCAGCTGGGGACTTAACAATGAGCAGTTCTTC,CASSWGLNNEQFF
-,TRBV2,-,13,TRBJ1-1,TGTGCCAGCTTTTTCGAGAAAAACACTGAAGCTTTCTTT,CASFFEKNTEAFF
-,TRBV29-1,TRBD1,12,TRBJ1-2,TGCAGCGTCGGACAGGAGAACTATGGCTACACCTTC,CSVGQENYGYTF
-,TRBV11-3,-,12,TRBJ1-3,TGTGCCAGCAGCTTAGATCGGGACACTATATATTTT,CASSLDRDTIYF
-,TRBV7-3,TRBD2,15,TRBJ2-1,TGTGCCAGCAGCTTAATGGCGGGAGCCTACAATGAGCAGTTCTTC,CASSLMAGAYNEQFF
-,TRBV7-3,-,16,TRBJ1-2,TGTGCCAGCAGCTTAATCGGAGACCCGGCCAACTATGGCTACACCTTC,CASSLIGDPANYGYTF
-,TRBV6-6,-,15,TRBJ1-5,TGTGCCAGCAGTTACTCGGTGGCGGGCAATCAGCCCCAGCATTTT,CASSYSVAGNQPQHF
-,TRBV18,-,12,TRBJ1-1,TGTGCCAGCTCAGTTCAGGGGAATGAAGCTTTCTTT,CASSVQGNEAFF
-,TRBV5-6,-,12,TRBJ1-2,TGTGCCAGCAGCTTGGGACTTCGGGGCTACACCTTC,CASSLGLRGYTF
-,TRBV10-3,-,13,TRBJ2-5,TGTGCCATCAGTGAGGACATACAAGAGACCCAGTACTTC,CAISEDIQETQYF
-,TRBV11-3,-,14,TRBJ1-2,TGTGCCAGCAGCTTATTTTCGGGGGACGGGGGCTACACCTTC,CASSLFSGDGGYTF
-,TRBV6-5,TRBD2,13,TRBJ2-1,TGTGCCAGCGGGGGGGAGAACTACAATGAGCAGTTCTTC,CASGGENYNEQFF
-,TRBV6-1,-,15,TRBJ1-3,TGTGCCAGCAGTGAAACCGGGACTTATGGAAACACCATATATTTT,CASSETGTYGNTIYF
few,TRBV7-2,TRBD2,16,TRBJ2-1,TGTGCCAGCAGCCCACCCGGACTAGCGAGGACCAATGAGCAGTTCTTC,CASSPPGLARTNEQFF
-,TRBV11-2,-,13,TRBJ1-1,TGTGCCAGCAGCTATAGAACGCAGGGTGAAGCTTTCTTT,CASSYRTQGEAFF
-,TRBV7-3,-,15,TRBJ1-6,TGTGCCAGCAGCTTATGGCGAGTAGCGAATTCACCCCTCCACTTT,CASSLWRVANSPLHF
-,TRBV19,TRBD2,15,TRBJ2-1,TGTGCCAGTAGTATGGCTAGCGGGGAATACAATGAGCAGTTCTTC,CASSMASGEYNEQFF
-,TRBV10-3,-,13,TRBJ1-1,TGTGCCATCAGTTCGGACAGGAACACTGAAGCTTTCTTT,CAISSDRNTEAFF